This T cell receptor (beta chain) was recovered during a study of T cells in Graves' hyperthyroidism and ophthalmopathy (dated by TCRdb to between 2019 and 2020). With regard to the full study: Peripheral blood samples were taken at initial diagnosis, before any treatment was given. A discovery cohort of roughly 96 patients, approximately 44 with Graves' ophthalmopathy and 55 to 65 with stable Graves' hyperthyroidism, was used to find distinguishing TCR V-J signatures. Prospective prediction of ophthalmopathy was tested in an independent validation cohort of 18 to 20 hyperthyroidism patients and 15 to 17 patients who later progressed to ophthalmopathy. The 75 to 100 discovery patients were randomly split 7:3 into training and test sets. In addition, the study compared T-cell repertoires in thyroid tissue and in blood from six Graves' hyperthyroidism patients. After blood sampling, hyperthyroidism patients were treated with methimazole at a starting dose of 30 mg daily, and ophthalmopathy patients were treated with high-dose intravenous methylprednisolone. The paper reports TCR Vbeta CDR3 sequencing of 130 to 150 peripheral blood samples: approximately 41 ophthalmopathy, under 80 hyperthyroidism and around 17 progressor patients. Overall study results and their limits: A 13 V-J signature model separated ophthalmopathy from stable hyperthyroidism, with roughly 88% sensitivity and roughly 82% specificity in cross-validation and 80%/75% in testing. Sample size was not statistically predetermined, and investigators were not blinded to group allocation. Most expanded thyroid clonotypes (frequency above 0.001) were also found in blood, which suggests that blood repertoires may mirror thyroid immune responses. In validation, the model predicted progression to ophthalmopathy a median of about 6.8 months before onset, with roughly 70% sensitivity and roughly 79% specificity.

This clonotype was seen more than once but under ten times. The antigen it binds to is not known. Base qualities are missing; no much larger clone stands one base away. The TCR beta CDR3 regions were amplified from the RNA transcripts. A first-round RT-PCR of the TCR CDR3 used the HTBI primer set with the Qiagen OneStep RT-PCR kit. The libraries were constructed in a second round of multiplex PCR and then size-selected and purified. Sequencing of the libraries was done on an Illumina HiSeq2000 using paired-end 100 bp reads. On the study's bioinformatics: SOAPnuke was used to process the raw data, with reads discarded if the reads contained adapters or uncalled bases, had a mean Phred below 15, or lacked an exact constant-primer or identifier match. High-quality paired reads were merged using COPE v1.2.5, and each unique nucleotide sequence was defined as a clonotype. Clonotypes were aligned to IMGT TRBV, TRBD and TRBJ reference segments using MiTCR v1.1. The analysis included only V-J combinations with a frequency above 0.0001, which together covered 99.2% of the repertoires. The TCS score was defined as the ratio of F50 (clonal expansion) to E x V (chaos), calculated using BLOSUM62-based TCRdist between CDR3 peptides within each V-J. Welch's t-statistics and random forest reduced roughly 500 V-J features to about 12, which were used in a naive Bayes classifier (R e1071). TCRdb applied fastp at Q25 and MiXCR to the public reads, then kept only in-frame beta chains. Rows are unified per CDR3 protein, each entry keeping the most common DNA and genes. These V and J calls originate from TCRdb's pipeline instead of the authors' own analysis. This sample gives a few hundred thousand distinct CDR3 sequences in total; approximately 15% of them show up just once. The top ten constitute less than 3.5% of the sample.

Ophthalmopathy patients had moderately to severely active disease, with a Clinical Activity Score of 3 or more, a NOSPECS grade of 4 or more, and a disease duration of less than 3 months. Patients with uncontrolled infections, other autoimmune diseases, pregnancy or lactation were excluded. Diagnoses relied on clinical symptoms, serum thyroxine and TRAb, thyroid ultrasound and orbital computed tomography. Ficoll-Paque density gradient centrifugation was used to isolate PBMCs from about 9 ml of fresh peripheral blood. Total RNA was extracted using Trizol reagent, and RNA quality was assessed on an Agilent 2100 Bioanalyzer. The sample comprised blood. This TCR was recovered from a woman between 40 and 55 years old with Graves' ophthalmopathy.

The nucleotide sequence reads as follows: TGCAGTGCTGAGGACAGACGTCTGGGTCATTATGGCTACACCTTC. Its coded protein is CSAEDRRLGHYGYTF. The rearranged segments are TRBV20-1 and TRBJ1-2; TRBD1 is a weak D gene call, 6 bases matching. In the germline V gene (reference sequence), CDR1 corresponds to DFQATT and CDR2 to SNEGSKA. The trim is 5 bases for V and 5 bases for J, with a gap of 21 bases between the germline ends. Spanning cysteine to phenylalanine, the CDR3 consists of 15 amino acids. Only CDR3 DNA is held: 45 bases, read in frame from base 1.